Following are 21 T cell receptor beta chains from one sample sequenced in a study of CD8+ T cells in alopecia areata. After isolation, RNA underwent reverse transcription to generate cDNA as the sequencing template. Assay used: immunoSEQ multiplex PCR; TCRdb lists only in-frame clones, some missing. The table includes roughly 120,000 clones, 55% to 65% detected once. The sample comprised CD4+ T cells sorted from blood. These receptor sequences come from a human donor in good health.

The chain employs TRBV19 and TRBJ2-7, with TRBD1 matching 10 bases. This CDR3 is built from 14 residues. V lost 7 bases to trimming and J lost 2 bases; unmatched junction nucleotides: 5. In germline, CDR1 is LNHDA, CDR2 SQIVND (reference sequence). As DNA, the CDR3 is TGTGCCAGTACCTTGACAGGGGGCCCCTACGAGCAGTACTTC. Its translation is CASTLTGGPYEQYF.

This chain connects TRBV7-6 to TRBJ2-1; D gene unclear. V dropped 5 bases and J dropped 8 bases, with 7 bases sitting between them. This CDR3 has 11 residues. Germline CDR1 SGHVS, CDR2 FNYEAQ. This CDR3 is CASSQVDEQFF. The CDR3 DNA is TGTGCCAGCAGCCAGGTCGATGAGCAGTTCTTC.

The chain employs TRBV2 and TRBJ2-5, with D possibly TRBD2 on 5 matching bases. Looked up from germline, CDR1 is SNHLY and CDR2 is FYNNEI. The V and J ends lost 8 bases and 1 base respectively, with 17 bases between them. This CDR3 has 15 residues. The CDR3 sequence is CASRGRTGPQETQYF. The DNA for the CDR3 is TGTGCCAGCCGAGGACGGACTGGACCCCAAGAGACCCAGTACTTC.

The chain has TRBV14 and TRBJ2-3; D remains unclear. Germline lookup yields CDR1 SGHDN and CDR2 FVKESK. The CDR3 spans 13 residues. Trimming left V 3 bases short and J 3 bases short, with 7 bases between. The CDR3 is CASSQIPTDTQYF. The CDR3 nucleotides are TGTGCCAGCAGCCAGATCCCGACAGATACGCAGTATTTT.

The chain carries TRBV7-9 and TRBJ2-1; TRBD1 is a possible D gene (5 bases). Per germline, CDR1 SEHNR and CDR2 FQNEAQ (reference sequence). This CDR3 comprises 13 residues. V gave up 5 bases and J gave up 3 bases, with 8 bases separating them. The CDR3 loop is CASSAQGYNEQFF. In nucleotides, the CDR3 is TGTGCCAGCAGCGCTCAGGGCTACAATGAGCAGTTCTTC. The full variable domain, its missing parts supplied by reference TRBV7-9 and TRBJ2-1, is DTGVSQNPRHKITKRGQNVTFRCDPISEHNRLYWYRQTLGQGPEFLTYFQNEAQLEKSRLLSDRFSAERPKGSFSTLEIQRTEQGDSAMYLCASSAQGYNEQFFGPGTRLTVL.

This clone occurred once. The chain employs TRBV5-1 and TRBJ1-3; 9 nucleotides line up with TRBD1. The CDR3 totals 15 residues. V lost 3 bases and J lost 3; bases outside the gene matches: 4. Germline CDR1 and CDR2: SGHRS and YFSETQ. In nucleotides, the CDR3 is TGCGCCAGCAGCTCGGGACAGGGTGGTGGAAACACCATATATTTT. Its translation is CASSSGQGGGNTIYF.

The chain has TRBV27 and TRBJ2-3, with 14 bases matching TRBD2. CDR1 is MNHEY, CDR2 SMNVEV, per germline (reference sequence). The CDR3 consists of 16 residues. V lost 5 bases to trimming and J lost 5 bases; unmatched junction nucleotides: 6. The DNA of the CDR3 is TGTGCCAGCAGTCCAAACGGACTAGCGGGGGGAGATACGCAGTATTTT. This sequence encodes CASSPNGLAGGDTQYF.

This clone was seen a handful of times. One end of the junction fails to match germline, which may point to a read error. The V and J genes are TRBV7-3 and TRBJ2-1, with no clear D. This CDR3 is 13 amino acids long. Germline V gene data show CDR1 as SGHTA and CDR2 as FQGTGA. Here the CDR3 reads CASSLNNIVPVVF. CDR3 in DNA: TGTGCCAGCAGCTTAAACAATATAGTGCCCGTAGTCTTC.

This chain connects TRBV25-1 to TRBJ2-1, with D perhaps TRBD1 (6 bases). This CDR3 region has 11 residues. The V end lost 5 bases, the J end lost 15 bases, and 14 bases lay between the germline ends. Per germline, CDR1 MGHDK and CDR2 SYGVNS. The CDR3 DNA is TGTGCCAGCAGTCAGGGGACCCAAGGGTTCTTC. Its protein is CASSQGTQGFF.

This clone occurred a few times. The V and J genes are TRBV15 and TRBJ2-7; D is ambiguous. CDR1 is LNHNV and CDR2 is YYDKDF in the germline V gene (reference sequence). V was pared by 3 bases and J by 8 bases, with 14 bases between. The CDR3 has 13 residues. The CDR3 loop is CATSSYDKSKQYF. CDR3 sequence (DNA): TGTGCCACCAGCAGTTACGACAAAAGCAAGCAGTACTTC.

This clone was seen only a few times. The rearrangement joins TRBV29-1 to TRBJ1-1, with D possibly being TRBD1 (6 bases). Trimming left V 7 bases short and J 9 bases short, with 18 bases between. The germline gives CDR1 SQVTM, CDR2 ANQGSEA. The CDR3 consists of 12 residues. In DNA form, the CDR3 reads TGCAGCGGCACAGGGATCAGCCCGAAAGCTTTCTTT. Its protein product is CSGTGISPKAFF.

There are a few counts of this clone. The gene calls are TRBV29-1 and TRBJ1-2; a possible D gene is TRBD1 (5 bases). From germline, CDR1 is SQVTM and CDR2 ANQGSEA. CDR3 length equals 12 residues. V was clipped by 6 bases and J by 5 bases, with 13 bases between them. The CDR3 nucleotides are TGCAGCGTGGGGGACGGCAATTATGGCTACACCTTC. This codes for CSVGDGNYGYTF.

The chain combines TRBV29-1 with TRBJ2-1, with 11 bases matching TRBD1. The germline V gene has CDR1 SQVTM and CDR2 ANQGSEA. The CDR3 is 14 residues long. V lost 6 bases, J lost 5 bases, and 6 bases stayed unmatched. The CDR3, as DNA: TGCAGCGTGCGGGACAGGGGGTGGGACAATGAGCAGTTCTTC. Amino acids: CSVRDRGWDNEQFF.

The chain is built from TRBV2 and TRBJ1-1, with 11 positions matching TRBD1. Germline CDR1 is SNHLY and CDR2 is FYNNEI. The ends lost 1 base at V and 7 bases at J; junction bases unmatched: 5. The CDR3 loop spans 15 amino acids. The CDR3 loop is CASSEGGTGGNEAFF. CDR3 bases: TGTGCCAGCAGTGAAGGTGGGACAGGGGGAAATGAAGCTTTCTTT.

V gene TRBV11-2 combines with J gene TRBJ1-6; D ambiguous. The CDR3 runs to 12 residues. CDR1 is SGHAT and CDR2 is FQNNGV in the germline V gene. With 1 base removed from V and 11 bases from J, the gap between germline ends came to 6 bases. The CDR3 region has the DNA TGTGCCAGCAGCTTAGTTGGCGCACCCCTCCACTTT. Encoded protein: CASSLVGAPLHF.

The CDR3: CSVESGSGANVLTF. Written as DNA, the CDR3 is TGCAGCGTTGAATCAGGGTCCGGGGCCAACGTCCTGACTTTC. The chain joins TRBV29-1 to TRBJ2-6, with a weak D call TRBD1 (5 bases). The V end lost 2 bases, the J end lost 4 bases, and 9 bases lay between the germline ends. This CDR3 region has 14 residues. Germline V CDR1 and CDR2: SQVTM, ANQGSEA. Looking up the rest from reference TRBV29-1 and TRBJ2-6 gives the full variable domain: SAVISQKPSRDICQRGTSLTIQCQVDSQVTMMFWYRQQPGQSLTLIATANQGSEATYESGFVIDKFPISRPNLTFSTLTVSNMSPEDSSIYLCSVESGSGANVLTFGAGSRLTVL.

The sample holds one count of this clone. V usage is TRBV9 and J usage is TRBJ2-3, with no clear D. The germline CDR1 and CDR2 sequences are SGDLS and YYNGEE. There are 14 residues in the CDR3. Trimming took 2 bases from V and 1 from J, leaving 8 bases between them. Here the CDR3 DNA reads TGTGCCAGCAGCGTCCGCGGCGGCACAGATACGCAGTATTTT. It is translated as CASSVRGGTDTQYF.

The DNA for the CDR3 is TGCAGCGGTGGACAGTCGAACACTGAAGCTTTCTTT. Encoded protein: CSGGQSNTEAFF. The gene calls are TRBV29-1 and TRBJ1-1, with a tentative D call TRBD1 (6 bases). Germline CDR1 and CDR2: SQVTM and ANQGSEA. V was clipped by 7 bases and J by 1 base, with 10 bases between them. This CDR3 is built from 12 residues.

The rearrangement joins TRBV5-1 to TRBJ2-5; TRBD2 matches at 8 bases. The CDR3 is made up of 13 amino acids. From germline, CDR1 is SGHRS and CDR2 YFSETQ. The V segment lost 4 bases and the J segment 5 bases; nucleotides outside the gene matches: 4. CDR3 DNA: TGCGCCAGCAGCCGGGGACTAGATGAGACCCAGTACTTC. Residues: CASSRGLDETQYF.

This clone is medium-sized. This chain uses TRBV7-9 with TRBJ2-1, with 14 bases lining up with TRBD2. Germline assignment: CDR1 SEHNR and CDR2 FQNEAQ (reference sequence). The V segment lost 5 bases and the J segment 10 bases; nucleotides outside the gene matches: 10. This CDR3 region has 16 residues. DNA for the CDR3: TGTGCCAGCAGCCCAGGACTAGCGGGGGGTGCCTGGGAGCAGTTCTTC. This gives the protein CASSPGLAGGAWEQFF.

V is TRBV29-1 and J is TRBJ2-5, with 11 bases fitting TRBD2. V lost 3 bases, J lost 5 bases, and 8 bases stayed unmatched. Germline lookup yields CDR1 SQVTM and CDR2 ANQGSEA. This CDR3 spans 15 amino acids. This chain's CDR3 is CSVESSGGAYETQYF. The CDR3 nucleotides read TGCAGCGTTGAGAGTAGCGGGGGGGCCTACGAGACCCAGTACTTC. Combining the CDR3 with reference TRBV29-1 and TRBJ2-5 gives the whole variable domain SAVISQKPSRDICQRGTSLTIQCQVDSQVTMMFWYRQQPGQSLTLIATANQGSEATYESGFVIDKFPISRPNLTFSTLTVSNMSPEDSSIYLCSVESSGGAYETQYFGPGTRLLVL.